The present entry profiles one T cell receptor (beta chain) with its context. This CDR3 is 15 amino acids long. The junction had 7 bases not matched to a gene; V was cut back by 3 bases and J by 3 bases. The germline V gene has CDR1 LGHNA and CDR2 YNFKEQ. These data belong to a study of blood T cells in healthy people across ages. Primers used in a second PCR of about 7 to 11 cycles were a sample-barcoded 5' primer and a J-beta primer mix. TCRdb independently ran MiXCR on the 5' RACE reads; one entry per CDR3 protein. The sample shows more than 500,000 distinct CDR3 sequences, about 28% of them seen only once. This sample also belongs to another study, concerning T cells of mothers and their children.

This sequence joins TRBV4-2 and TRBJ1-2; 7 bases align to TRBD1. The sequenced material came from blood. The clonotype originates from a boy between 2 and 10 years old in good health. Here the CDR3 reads CASSQGDRADYGYTF. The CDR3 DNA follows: TGTGCCAGCAGCCAGGGCGACAGGGCGGACTATGGCTACACCTTC.